This T cell receptor beta chain was profiled in a study of response to subunit inactivated influenza vaccine. Study-wide results and limits: The study's authors posited that every seasonal influenza vaccination enlists few new T cells.

Worth noting for this clonotype: Its antigen is not identified.

Via MiXCR, TCRdb re-called the RT-PCR reads, giving one row per CDR3 protein. The sample yields just over 300,000 distinct CDR3 sequences, 20% to 25% seen once. Germline V gene sequence: CDR1 SGHTA, CDR2 FQGTGA. Deletions cut 5 bases from V and 4 bases from J, with 14 bases between. CDR3 length: 14 residues. This specimen consisted of PBMCs from blood, obtained less than 22 months after vaccination. This TCR derives from a man between 50 and 69 years old who received an inactivated influenza vaccine. J is TRBJ2-5 and V is TRBV7-3, with D perhaps TRBD2 (5 bases). As DNA, the CDR3 is TGTGCCAGCAGCCCCTCGGGGTTTGGAGAGACCCAGTACTTC. It yields the protein CASSPSGFGETQYF.